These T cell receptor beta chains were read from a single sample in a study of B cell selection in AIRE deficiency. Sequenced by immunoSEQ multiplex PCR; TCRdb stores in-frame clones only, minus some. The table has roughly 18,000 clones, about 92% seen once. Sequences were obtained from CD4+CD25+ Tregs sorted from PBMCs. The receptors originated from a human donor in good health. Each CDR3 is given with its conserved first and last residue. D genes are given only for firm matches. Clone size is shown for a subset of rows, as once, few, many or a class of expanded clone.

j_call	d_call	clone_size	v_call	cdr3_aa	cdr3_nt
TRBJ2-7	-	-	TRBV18	CASSSGTAGGEQYF	TGTGCCAGCTCAAGCGGGACAGCGGGTGGCGAGCAGTACTTC
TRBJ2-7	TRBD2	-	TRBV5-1	CASSLGLAGARYEQYF	TGCGCCAGCAGCTTGGGACTAGCGGGAGCACGCTACGAGCAGTACTTC
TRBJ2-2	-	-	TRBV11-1	CASSFTGTGELFF	TGTGCCAGCAGCTTTACGGGCACCGGGGAGCTGTTTTTT
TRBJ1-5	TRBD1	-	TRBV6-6	CASSRTGNYQPQHF	TGTGCCAGCAGTAGGACAGGGAACTATCAGCCCCAGCATTTT
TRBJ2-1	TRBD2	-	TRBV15	CATSRRLAGMNNEQFF	TGTGCCACCAGCCGACGACTAGCGGGAATGAACAATGAGCAGTTCTTC
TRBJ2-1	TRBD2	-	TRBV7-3	CASSPRTSGRAGESYNEQFF	TGTGCCAGCAGCCCCAGGACTAGCGGGAGGGCCGGTGAGTCCTACAATGAGCAGTTCTTC
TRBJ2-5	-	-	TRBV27	CASSLISGTQYF	TGTGCCAGCAGTCTTATCTCGGGGACCCAGTACTTC
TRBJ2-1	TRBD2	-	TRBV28	CASGGGRFYNEQFF	TGTGCCAGCGGCGGGGGTCGCTTCTACAATGAGCAGTTCTTC
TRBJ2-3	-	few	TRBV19	CASSIGGRRDTQYF	TGTGCCAGTAGTATAGGAGGGCGCAGGGATACGCAGTATTTT
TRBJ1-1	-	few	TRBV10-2	CASSGSHGTEAFF	TGCGCCAGCAGTGGTTCCCACGGAACTGAAGCTTTCTTT
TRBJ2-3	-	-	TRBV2	CASKGTGWGTDTQYF	TGTGCCAGCAAGGGGACGGGATGGGGAACAGATACGCAGTATTTT
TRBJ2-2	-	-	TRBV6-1	CASSPPGVGTGELFF	TGTGCCAGCAGCCCCCCGGGGGTGGGCACCGGGGAGCTGTTTTTT
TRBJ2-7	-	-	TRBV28	CASSSTDLPYEQYF	TGTGCCAGCAGTTCGACAGATCTTCCCTACGAGCAGTACTTC
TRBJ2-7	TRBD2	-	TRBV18	CASSPPGLEREQYF	TGTGCCAGCTCACCACCCGGACTAGAACGCGAGCAGTACTTC
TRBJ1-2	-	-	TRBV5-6	CASSLVQATIYGYTF	TGTGCCAGCAGCTTGGTACAGGCCACGATCTATGGCTACACCTTC
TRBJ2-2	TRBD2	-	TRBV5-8	CASSLSRTLAGGGTGELFF	TGTGCCAGCAGCCTATCCCGGACCCTAGCGGGAGGCGGGACCGGGGAGCTGTTTTTT
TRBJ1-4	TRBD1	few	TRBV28	CASSIEDRGREKLFF	TGTGCCAGCAGTATCGAAGACAGGGGGCGAGAAAAACTGTTTTTT
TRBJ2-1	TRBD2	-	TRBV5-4	CASSSTSGNEQFF	TGTGCCAGCAGCTCGACTAGCGGAAATGAGCAGTTCTTC
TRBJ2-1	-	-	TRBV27	CASSSEGSYNEQFF	TGTGCCAGCAGTTCGGAAGGCTCCTACAATGAGCAGTTCTTC
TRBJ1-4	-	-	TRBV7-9	CASSLDRRNEKLFF	TGTGCCAGCAGCTTGGATAGACGGAATGAAAAACTGTTTTTT
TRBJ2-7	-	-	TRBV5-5	CASSLAVQRGNYEQYF	TGTGCCAGCAGCTTGGCCGTGCAGCGAGGTAACTACGAGCAGTACTTC
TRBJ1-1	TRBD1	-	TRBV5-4	CASSWDSLYMNTEAFF	TGTGCCAGCAGCTGGGACAGCCTCTACATGAACACTGAAGCTTTCTTT
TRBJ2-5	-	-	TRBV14	CASSYEGRTQYF	TGTGCCAGCAGCTACGAGGGGCGAACCCAGTACTTC
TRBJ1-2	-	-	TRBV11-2	CASSWPEGQLTF	TGTGCCAGCAGCTGGCCAGAAGGACAGCTCACCTTC
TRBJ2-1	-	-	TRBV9	CASSVLSTNEQFF	TGTGCCAGCAGCGTGCTAAGTACGAATGAGCAGTTCTTC
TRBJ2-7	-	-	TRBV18	CASSPGTASYEQYF	TGTGCCAGCTCACCGGGGACCGCAAGCTACGAGCAGTACTTC
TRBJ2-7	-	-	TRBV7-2	CASSLVVAYEQYF	TGTGCCAGCAGCTTAGTAGTTGCCTACGAGCAGTACTTC
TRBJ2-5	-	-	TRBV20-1	CSAVLGTQYF	TGCAGTGCCGTCTTAGGGACCCAGTACTTC
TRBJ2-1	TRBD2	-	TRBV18	CASSPPLAGGSYNEQFF	TGTGCCAGCTCACCACCTCTTGCGGGAGGGTCCTACAATGAGCAGTTCTTC
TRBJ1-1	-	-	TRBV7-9	CASRVTANTEAFF	TGTGCCAGCAGGGTGACAGCTAACACTGAAGCTTTCTTT
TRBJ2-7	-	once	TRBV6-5	CASSSPLVGGSHEQYF	TGTGCCAGCAGTTCCCCCTTGGTTGGAGGGAGCCACGAGCAGTACTTC
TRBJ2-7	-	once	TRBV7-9	CASSLLSGVYEQYF	TGTGCCAGCAGCTTACTATCAGGGGTCTACGAGCAGTACTTC
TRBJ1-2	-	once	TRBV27	CASSLIGGLWGGGYTF	TGTGCCAGCAGTTTAATAGGCGGACTATGGGGTGGAGGCTACACCTTC
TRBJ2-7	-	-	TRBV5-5	CASSFGPSSYEQYF	TGTGCCAGCAGCTTTGGGCCCAGCTCCTACGAGCAGTACTTC
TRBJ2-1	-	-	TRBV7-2	CASSLEVNREAGEQFF	TGTGCCAGCAGCTTAGAGGTGAACAGGGAAGCGGGTGAGCAGTTCTTC
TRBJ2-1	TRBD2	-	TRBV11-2	CASRRGLAGAGEQFF	TGTGCCAGCAGAAGGGGACTAGCGGGAGCCGGTGAGCAGTTCTTC
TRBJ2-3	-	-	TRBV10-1	CASSGQTDTQYF	TGCGCCAGCAGTGGACAGACAGATACGCAGTATTTT
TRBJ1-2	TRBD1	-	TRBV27	CASSFQGTGGSYGYTF	TGTGCCAGCAGTTTTCAGGGGACAGGGGGTAGCTATGGCTACACCTTC
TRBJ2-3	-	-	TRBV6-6	CATRRTDTQYF	TGTGCCACCCGGAGAACAGATACGCAGTATTTT
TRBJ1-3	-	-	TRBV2	CASSDPGGSSGNTIYF	TGTGCCAGCAGTGATCCGGGGGGCAGCTCTGGAAACACCATATATTTT
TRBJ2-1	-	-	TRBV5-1	CASSLAPGATYNEQFF	TGCGCCAGCAGCTTGGCCCCAGGGGCAACATACAATGAGCAGTTCTTC
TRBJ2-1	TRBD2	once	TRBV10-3	CASTTSGTPNEQFF	TGTGCCTCAACGACTAGCGGGACTCCCAATGAGCAGTTCTTC
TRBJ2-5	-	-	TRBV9	CASSVDPRGGETQYF	TGTGCCAGCAGCGTAGATCCCCGGGGCGGGGAGACCCAGTACTTC
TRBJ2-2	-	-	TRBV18	CASSPQIRPAGTGELFF	TGTGCCAGCTCACCTCAGATCAGGCCGGCAGGGACCGGGGAGCTGTTTTTT
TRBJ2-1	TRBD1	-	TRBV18	CASSPTGRTKFF	TGTGCCAGCTCTCCGACAGGGCGAACGAAGTTCTTC
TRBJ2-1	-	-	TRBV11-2	CASSPAGGYNEQFF	TGTGCCAGCAGCCCGGCAGGGGGGTACAATGAGCAGTTCTTC
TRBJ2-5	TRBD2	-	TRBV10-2	CASSRSGTSRETQYF	TGCGCCAGCAGCCGGTCTGGGACTAGCAGAGAGACCCAGTACTTC
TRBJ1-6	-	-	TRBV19	CASSTTDNSPLHF	TGTGCCAGTAGTACGACAGACAATTCACCCCTCCACTTT
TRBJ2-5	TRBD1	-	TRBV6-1	CASSTGPRGAQYF	TGTGCCAGCTCGACAGGGCCTCGAGGGGCCCAGTACTTC
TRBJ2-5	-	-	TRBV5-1	CASSDRPSETQYF	TGCGCCAGCAGCGACAGACCCTCGGAGACCCAGTACTTC
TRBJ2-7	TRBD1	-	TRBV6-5	CASSGRQGEQYF	TGTGCCAGCAGTGGCCGACAGGGCGAGCAGTACTTC